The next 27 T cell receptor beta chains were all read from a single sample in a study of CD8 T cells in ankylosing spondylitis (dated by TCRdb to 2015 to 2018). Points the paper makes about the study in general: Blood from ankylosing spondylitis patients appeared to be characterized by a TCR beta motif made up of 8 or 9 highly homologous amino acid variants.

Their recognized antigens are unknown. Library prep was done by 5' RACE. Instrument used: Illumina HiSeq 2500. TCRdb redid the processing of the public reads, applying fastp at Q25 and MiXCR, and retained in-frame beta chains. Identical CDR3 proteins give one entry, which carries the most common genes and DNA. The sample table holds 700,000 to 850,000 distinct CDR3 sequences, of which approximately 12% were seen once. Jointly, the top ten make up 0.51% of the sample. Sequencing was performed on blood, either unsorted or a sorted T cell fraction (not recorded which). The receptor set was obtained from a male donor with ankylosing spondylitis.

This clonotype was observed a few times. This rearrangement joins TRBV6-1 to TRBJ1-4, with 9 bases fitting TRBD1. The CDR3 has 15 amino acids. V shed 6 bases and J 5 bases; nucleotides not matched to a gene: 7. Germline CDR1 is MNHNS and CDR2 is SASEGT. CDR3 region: CASSGQGWSNEKLFF. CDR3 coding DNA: TGTGCCAGCAGCGGACAGGGGTGGTCGAATGAAAAACTGTTTTTT.

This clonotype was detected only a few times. CDR3 coding DNA: TGTGCCAGCAGCCGACCGGGACAGAGCGAGCAGTACTTC. Its translation is CASSRPGQSEQYF. V is TRBV6-2 or TRBV6-3 and J is TRBJ2-7; TRBD1 matches 7 bases. CDR1 and CDR2 from the germline V gene are MNHEY and SVGEGT. The CDR3 is 13 residues long. Unmatched junction bases numbered 8, after V lost 6 bases and J lost 6 bases.

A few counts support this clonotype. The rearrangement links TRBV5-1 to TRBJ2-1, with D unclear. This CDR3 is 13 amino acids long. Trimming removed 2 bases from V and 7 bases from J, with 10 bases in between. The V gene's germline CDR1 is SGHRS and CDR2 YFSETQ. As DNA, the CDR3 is TGCGCCAGCAGCTTAAACACCAGAAATGAGCAGTTCTTC. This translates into CASSLNTRNEQFF.

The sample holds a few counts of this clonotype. The CDR3 spells CAISRDRDVQPQHF. The DNA of the CDR3 is TGTGCCATCAGTAGGGACAGGGACGTTCAGCCCCAGCATTTT. The chain carries TRBV10-3 and TRBJ1-5, with TRBD1 identical over 9 bases. The CDR3 has 14 amino acids. V gave up 5 bases and J gave up 6 bases; unmatched junction bases: 5. In germline, CDR1 is ENHRY, CDR2 SYGVKD.

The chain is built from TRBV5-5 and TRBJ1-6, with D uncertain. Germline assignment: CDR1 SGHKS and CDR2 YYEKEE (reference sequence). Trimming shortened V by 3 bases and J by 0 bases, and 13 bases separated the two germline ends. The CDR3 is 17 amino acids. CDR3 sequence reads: CASSSTHGSSYNSPLHF. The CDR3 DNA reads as TGTGCCAGCAGCTCAACACACGGGAGCTCCTATAATTCACCCCTCCACTTT.

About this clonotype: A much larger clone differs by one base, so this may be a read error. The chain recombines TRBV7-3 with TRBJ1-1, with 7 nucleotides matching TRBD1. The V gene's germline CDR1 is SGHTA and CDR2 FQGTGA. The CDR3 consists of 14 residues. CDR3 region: CARSTTGVNTEAFF. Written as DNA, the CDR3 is TGTGCCCGCAGCACAACAGGGGTTAACACTGAAGCTTTCTTT.

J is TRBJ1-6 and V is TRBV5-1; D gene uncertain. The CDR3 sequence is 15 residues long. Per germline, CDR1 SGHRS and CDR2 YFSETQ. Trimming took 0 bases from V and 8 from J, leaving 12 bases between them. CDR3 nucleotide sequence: TGCGCCAGCAGCTTGGTACTGGGTCGCGATTCACCCCTCCACTTT. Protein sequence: CASSLVLGRDSPLHF.

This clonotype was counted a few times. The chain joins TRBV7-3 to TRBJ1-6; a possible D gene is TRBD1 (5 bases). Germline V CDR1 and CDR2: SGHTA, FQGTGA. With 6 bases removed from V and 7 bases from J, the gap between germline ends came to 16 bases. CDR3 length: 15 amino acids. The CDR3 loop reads CASSAVGTGNSPLHF. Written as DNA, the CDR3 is TGTGCCAGCAGTGCCGTGGGGACGGGAAATTCACCCCTCCACTTT.

DNA of the CDR3: TGCAGTGCCTACGACAGTAGGGCTACAATGGAGACCCAGTACTTC. Protein sequence: CSAYDSRATMETQYF. This chain uses TRBV20-1 with TRBJ2-5; a possible D gene is TRBD1 (5 bases). Germline V gives CDR1 DFQATT, CDR2 SNEGSKA (reference sequence). V lost 6 bases, J lost 5 bases, and 22 bases lay in between. There are 15 residues in the CDR3.

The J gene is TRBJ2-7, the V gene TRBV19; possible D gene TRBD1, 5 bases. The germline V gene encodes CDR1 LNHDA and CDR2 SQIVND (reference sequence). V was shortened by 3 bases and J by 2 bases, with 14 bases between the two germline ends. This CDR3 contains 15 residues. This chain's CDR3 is CASSIGARNPYEQYF. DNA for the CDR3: TGTGCCAGTAGTATTGGGGCAAGGAATCCCTACGAGCAGTACTTC.

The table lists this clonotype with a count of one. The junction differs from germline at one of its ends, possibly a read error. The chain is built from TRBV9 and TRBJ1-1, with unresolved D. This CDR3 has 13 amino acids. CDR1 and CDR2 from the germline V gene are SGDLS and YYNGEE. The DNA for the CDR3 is TGTGCCATCAGCGTCTCCCCGCGGACTGAAGCTTTCTTT. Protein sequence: CAISVSPRTEAFF.

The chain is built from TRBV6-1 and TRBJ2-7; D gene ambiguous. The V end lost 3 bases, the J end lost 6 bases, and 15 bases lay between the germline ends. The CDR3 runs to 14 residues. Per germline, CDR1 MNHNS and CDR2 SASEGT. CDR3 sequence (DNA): TGTGCCAGCAGTGACTATAGGTTCCTGAGCGAGCAGTACTTC. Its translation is CASSDYRFLSEQYF.

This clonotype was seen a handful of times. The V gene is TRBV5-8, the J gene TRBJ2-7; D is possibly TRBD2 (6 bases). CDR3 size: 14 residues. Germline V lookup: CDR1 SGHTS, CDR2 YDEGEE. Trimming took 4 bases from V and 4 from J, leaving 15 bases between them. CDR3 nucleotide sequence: TGTGCCAGCAGCATCACTTTTCGGGAGTACGAGCAGTACTTC. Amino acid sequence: CASSITFREYEQYF.

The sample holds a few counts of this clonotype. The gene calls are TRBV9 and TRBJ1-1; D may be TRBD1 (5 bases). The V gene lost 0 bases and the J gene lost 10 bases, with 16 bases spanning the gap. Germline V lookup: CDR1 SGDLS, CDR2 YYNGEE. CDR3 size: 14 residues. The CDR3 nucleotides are TGTGCCAGCAGCGTAGGTTTAGGGACTGAGTCAGCTTTCTTT. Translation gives CASSVGLGTESAFF. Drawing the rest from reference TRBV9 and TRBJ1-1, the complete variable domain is DSGVTQTPKHLITATGQRVTLRCSPRSGDLSVYWYQQSLDQGLQFLIQYYNGEERAKGNILERFSAQQFPDLHSELNLSSLELGDSALYFCASSVGLGTESAFFGQGTRLTVV.

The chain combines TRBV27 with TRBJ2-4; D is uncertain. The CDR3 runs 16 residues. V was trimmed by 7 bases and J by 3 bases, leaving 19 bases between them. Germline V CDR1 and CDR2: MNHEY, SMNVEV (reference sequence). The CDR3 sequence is CASTALSLQGKNIQYF. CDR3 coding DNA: TGTGCCAGCACCGCCCTGTCGCTGCAAGGCAAAAACATTCAGTACTTC.

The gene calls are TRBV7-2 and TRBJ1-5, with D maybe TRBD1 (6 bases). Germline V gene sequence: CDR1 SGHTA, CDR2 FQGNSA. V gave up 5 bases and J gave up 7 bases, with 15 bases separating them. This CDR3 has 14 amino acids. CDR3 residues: CASSKSGGGQPQHF. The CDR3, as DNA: TGTGCCAGCAGCAAGTCGGGGGGCGGCCAGCCCCAGCATTTT. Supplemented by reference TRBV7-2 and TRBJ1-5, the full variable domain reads GAGVSQSPSNKVTEKGKDVELRCDPISGHTALYWYRQSLGQGLEFLIYFQGNSAPDKSGLPSDRFSAERTGGSVSTLTIQRTQQEDSAVYLCASSKSGGGQPQHFGDGTRLSIL.

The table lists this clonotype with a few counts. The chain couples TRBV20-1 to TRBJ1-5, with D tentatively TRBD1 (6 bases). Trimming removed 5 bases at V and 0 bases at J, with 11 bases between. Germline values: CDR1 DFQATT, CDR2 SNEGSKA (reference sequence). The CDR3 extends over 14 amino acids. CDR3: CSAVGGPSNQPQHF. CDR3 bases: TGCAGTGCTGTCGGGGGCCCTAGCAATCAGCCCCAGCATTTT.

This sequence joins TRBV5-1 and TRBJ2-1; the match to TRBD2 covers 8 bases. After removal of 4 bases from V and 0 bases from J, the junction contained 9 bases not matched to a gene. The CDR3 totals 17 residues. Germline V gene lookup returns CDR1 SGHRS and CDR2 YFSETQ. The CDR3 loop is CASSPQAGTSSYNEQFF. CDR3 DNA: TGCGCCAGCAGCCCCCAAGCGGGGACTAGCTCCTACAATGAGCAGTTCTTC. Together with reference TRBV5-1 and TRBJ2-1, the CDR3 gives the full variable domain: KAGVTQTPRYLIKTRGQQVTLSCSPISGHRSVSWYQQTPGQGLQFLFEYFSETQRNKGNFPGRFSGRQFSNSRSEMNVSTLELGDSALYLCASSPQAGTSSYNEQFFGPGTRLTVL.

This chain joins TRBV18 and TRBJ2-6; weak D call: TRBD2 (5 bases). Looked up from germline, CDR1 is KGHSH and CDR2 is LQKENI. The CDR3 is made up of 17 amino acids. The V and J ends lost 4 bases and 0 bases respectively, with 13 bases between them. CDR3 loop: CASSLNYRDSGANVLTF. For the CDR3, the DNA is TGTGCCAGCTCACTTAACTATCGGGACTCTGGGGCCAACGTCCTGACTTTC.

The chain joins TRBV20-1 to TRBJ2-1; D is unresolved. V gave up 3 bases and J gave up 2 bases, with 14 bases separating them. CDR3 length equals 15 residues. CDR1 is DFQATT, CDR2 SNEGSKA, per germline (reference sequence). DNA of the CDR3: TGCAGTGCTAGTAGGGCCCAGGACGCCTACAATGAGCAGTTCTTC. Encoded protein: CSASRAQDAYNEQFF.

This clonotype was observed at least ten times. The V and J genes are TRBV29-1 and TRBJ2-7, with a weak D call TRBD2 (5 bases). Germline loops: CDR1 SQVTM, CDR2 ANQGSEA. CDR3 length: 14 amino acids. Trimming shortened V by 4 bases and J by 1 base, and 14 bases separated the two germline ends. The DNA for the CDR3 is TGCAGCGTTGGCCCCTTTGAGGGTTCCTACGAGCAGTACTTC. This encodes CSVGPFEGSYEQYF.

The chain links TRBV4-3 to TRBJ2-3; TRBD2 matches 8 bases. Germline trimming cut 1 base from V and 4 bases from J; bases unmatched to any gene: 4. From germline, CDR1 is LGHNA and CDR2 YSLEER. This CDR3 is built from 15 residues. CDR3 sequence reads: CASSQAGGPPDTQYF. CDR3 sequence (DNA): TGCGCCAGCAGCCAAGCGGGAGGGCCACCAGATACGCAGTATTTT.

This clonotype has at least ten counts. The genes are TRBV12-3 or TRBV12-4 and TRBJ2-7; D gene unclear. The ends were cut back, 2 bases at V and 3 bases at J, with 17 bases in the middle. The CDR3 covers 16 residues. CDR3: CASSLSALELNYEQYF. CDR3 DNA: TGTGCCAGCAGTTTAAGTGCGTTGGAGCTAAACTACGAGCAGTACTTC.

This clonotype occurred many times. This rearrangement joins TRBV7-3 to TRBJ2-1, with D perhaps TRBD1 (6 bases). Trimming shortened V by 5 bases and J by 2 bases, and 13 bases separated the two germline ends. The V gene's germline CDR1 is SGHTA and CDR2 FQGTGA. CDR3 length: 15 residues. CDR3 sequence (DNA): TGTGCCAGCAGCCCTCTAGGGGGAGCCTACAATGAGCAGTTCTTC. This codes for CASSPLGGAYNEQFF.

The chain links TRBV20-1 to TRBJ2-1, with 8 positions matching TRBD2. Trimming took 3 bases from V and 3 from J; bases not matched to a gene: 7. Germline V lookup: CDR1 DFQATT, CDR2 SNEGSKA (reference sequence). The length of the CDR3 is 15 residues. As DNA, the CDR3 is TGCAGTGCTAGTCAGACCGGGACTAGCTACAATGAGCAGTTCTTC. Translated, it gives CSASQTGTSYNEQFF.

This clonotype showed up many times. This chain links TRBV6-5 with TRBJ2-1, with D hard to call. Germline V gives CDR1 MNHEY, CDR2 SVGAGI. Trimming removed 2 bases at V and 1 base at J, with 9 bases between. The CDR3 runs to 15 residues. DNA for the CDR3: TGTGCCAGCAGTTACGCGAGTGCATCCTACAATGAGCAGTTCTTC. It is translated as CASSYASASYNEQFF.

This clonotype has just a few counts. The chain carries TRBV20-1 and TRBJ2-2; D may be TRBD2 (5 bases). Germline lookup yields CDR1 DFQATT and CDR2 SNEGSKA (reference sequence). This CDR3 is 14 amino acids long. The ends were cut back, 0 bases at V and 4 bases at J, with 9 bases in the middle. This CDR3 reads CSARDVGVTGELFF. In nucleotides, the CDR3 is TGCAGTGCTAGAGATGTGGGAGTCACCGGGGAGCTGTTTTTT.